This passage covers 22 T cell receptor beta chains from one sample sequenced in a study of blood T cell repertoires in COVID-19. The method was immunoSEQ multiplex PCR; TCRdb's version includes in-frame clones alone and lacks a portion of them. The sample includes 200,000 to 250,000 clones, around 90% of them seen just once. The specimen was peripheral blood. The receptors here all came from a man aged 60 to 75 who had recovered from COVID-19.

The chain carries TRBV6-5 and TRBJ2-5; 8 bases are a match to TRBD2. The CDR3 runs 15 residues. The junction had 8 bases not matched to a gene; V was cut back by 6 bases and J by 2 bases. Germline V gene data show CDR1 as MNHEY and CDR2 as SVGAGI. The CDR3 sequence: CASRDGGAGQETQYF. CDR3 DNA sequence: TGTGCCAGCAGGGACGGGGGGGCCGGTCAAGAGACCCAGTACTTC.

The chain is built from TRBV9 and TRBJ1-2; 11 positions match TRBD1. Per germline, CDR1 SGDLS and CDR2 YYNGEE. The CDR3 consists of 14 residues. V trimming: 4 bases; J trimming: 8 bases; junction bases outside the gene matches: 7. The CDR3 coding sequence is TGTGCCAGCAGCCCTGGACAGGGGGCGCCGGGCTACACCTTC. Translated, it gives CASSPGQGAPGYTF. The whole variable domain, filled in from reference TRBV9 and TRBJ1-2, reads DSGVTQTPKHLITATGQRVTLRCSPRSGDLSVYWYQQSLDQGLQFLIQYYNGEERAKGNILERFSAQQFPDLHSELNLSSLELGDSALYFCASSPGQGAPGYTFGSGTRLTVV.

The CDR3 spells CASNEANTGELFF. The CDR3 coding sequence is TGTGCCAGCAACGAGGCTAACACCGGGGAGCTGTTTTTT. The chain is built from TRBV6-6 and TRBJ2-2; D remains unclear. Germline values: CDR1 MNHNY, CDR2 SVGAGI (reference sequence). Trimming stripped 7 bases from V and 2 bases from J, with 8 bases between. This CDR3 spans 13 amino acids.

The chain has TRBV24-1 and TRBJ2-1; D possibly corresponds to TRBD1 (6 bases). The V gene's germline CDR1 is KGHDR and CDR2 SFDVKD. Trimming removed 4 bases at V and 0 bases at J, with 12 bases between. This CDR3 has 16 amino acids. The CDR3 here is CATSETGTPSYNEQFF. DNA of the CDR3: TGTGCCACCAGTGAGACCGGGACACCCTCCTACAATGAGCAGTTCTTC.

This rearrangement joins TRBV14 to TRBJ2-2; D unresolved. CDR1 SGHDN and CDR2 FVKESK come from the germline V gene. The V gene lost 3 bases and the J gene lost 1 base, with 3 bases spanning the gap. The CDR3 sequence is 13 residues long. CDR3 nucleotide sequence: TGTGCCAGCAGCCACGTGAACACCGGGGAGCTGTTTTTT. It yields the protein CASSHVNTGELFF.

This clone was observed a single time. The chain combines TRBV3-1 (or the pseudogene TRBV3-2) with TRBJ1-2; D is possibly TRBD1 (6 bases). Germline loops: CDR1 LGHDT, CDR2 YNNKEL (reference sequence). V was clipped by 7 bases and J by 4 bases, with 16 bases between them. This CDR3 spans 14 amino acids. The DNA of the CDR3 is TGTGCCAGCAACTATGGACAGATACCCTATGGCTACACCTTC. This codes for CASNYGQIPYGYTF.

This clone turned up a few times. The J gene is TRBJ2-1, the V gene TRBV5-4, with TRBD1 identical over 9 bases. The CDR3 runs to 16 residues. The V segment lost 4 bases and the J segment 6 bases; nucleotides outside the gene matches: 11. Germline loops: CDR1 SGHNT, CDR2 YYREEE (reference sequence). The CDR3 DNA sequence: TGTGCCAGCAGCCGTGCCGGAGGACAGGGGACCAATGAGCAGTTCTTC. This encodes CASSRAGGQGTNEQFF.

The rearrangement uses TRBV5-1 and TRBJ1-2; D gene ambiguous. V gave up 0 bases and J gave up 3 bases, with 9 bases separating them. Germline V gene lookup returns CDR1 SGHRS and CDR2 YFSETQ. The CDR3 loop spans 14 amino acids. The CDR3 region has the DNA TGCGCCAGCAGCTTGGAGAGGGTTGACTATGGCTACACCTTC. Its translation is CASSLERVDYGYTF.

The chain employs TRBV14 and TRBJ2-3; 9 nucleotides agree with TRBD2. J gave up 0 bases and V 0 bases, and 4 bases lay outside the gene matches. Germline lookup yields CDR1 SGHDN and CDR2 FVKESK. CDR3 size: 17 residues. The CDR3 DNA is TGTGCCAGCAGCCAAGATCGCGGGGGGGGGAGCACAGATACGCAGTATTTT. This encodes CASSQDRGGGSTDTQYF.

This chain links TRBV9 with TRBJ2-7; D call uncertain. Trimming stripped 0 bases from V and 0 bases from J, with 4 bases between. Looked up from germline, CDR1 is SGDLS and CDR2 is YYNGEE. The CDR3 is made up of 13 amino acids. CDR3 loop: CASSVAPSYEQYF. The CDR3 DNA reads TGTGCCAGCAGCGTAGCTCCCTCCTACGAGCAGTACTTC. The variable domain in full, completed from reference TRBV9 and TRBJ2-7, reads DSGVTQTPKHLITATGQRVTLRCSPRSGDLSVYWYQQSLDQGLQFLIQYYNGEERAKGNILERFSAQQFPDLHSELNLSSLELGDSALYFCASSVAPSYEQYFGPGTRLTVT.

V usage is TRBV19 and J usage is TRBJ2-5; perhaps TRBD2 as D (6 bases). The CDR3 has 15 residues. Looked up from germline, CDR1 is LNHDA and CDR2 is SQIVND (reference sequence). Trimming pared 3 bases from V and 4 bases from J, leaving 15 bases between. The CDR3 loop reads CASSMGLLPTETQYF. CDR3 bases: TGTGCCAGTAGTATGGGACTCCTCCCCACAGAGACCCAGTACTTC.

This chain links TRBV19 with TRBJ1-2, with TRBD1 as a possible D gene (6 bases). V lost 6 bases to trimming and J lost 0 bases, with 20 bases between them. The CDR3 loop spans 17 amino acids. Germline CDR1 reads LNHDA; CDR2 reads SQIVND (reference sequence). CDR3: CASSPPQGPTANYGYTF. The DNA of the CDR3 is TGTGCCAGTAGCCCGCCGCAGGGGCCGACAGCTAACTATGGCTACACCTTC. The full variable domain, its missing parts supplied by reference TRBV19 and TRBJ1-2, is DGGITQSPKYLFRKEGQNVTLSCEQNLNHDAMYWYRQDPGQGLRLIYYSQIVNDFQKGDIAEGYSVSREKKESFPLTVTSAQKNPTAFYLCASSPPQGPTANYGYTFGSGTRLTVV.

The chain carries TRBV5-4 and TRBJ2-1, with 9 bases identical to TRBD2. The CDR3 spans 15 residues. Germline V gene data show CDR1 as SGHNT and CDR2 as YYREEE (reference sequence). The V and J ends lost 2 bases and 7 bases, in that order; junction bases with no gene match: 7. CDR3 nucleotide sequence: TGTGCCAGCAGCTTAGCGGGAGGCTTGAATAATGAGCAGTTCTTC. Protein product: CASSLAGGLNNEQFF.

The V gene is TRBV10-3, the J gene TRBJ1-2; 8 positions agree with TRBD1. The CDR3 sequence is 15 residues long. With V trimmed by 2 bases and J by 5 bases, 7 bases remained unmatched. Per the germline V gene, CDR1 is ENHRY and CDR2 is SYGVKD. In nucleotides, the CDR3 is TGTGCCATCAGTGAGCCCAAGGACAGGGCGTATGGCTACACCTTC. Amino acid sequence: CAISEPKDRAYGYTF.

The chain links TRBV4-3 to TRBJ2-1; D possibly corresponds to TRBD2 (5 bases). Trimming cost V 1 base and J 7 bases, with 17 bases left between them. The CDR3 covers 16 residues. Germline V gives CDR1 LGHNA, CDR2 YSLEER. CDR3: CASSQVRGLRVNEQFF. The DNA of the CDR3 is TGCGCCAGCAGCCAAGTTCGAGGGTTAAGGGTGAATGAGCAGTTCTTC.

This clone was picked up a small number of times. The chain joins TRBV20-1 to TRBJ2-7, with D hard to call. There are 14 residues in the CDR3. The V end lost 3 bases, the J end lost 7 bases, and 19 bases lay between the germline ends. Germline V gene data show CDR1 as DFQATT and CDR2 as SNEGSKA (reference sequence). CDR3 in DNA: TGCAGTGCTAGTGCCGGGTCGGCTGTGAGGGAGCAGTACTTC. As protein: CSASAGSAVREQYF.

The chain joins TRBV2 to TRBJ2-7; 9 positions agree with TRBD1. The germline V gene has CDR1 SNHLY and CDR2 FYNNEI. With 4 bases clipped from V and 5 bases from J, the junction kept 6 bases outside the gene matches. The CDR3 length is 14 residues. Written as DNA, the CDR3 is TGTGCCAGCAGTGGAGACAGGGGGTCCCACGAGCAGTACTTC. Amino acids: CASSGDRGSHEQYF.

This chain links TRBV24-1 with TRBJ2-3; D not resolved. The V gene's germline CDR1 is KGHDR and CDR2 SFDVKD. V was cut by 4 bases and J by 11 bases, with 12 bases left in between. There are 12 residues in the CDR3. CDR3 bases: TGTGCCACCAGTGACACTACGGTGGGGCAGTATTTT. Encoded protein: CATSDTTVGQYF.

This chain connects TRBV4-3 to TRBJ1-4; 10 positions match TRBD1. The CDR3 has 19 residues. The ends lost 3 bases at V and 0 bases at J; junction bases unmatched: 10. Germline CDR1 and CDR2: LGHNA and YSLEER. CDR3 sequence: CASSQERQGARPTNEKLFF. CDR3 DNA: TGCGCCAGCAGCCAGGAACGACAGGGGGCGCGACCAACTAATGAAAAACTGTTTTTT.

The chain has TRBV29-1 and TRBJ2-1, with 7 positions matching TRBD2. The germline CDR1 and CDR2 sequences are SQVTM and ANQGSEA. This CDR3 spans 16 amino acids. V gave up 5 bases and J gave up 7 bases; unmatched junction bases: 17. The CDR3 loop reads CSVSVSGAGARNEQFF. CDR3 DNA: TGCAGCGTTAGTGTATCTGGGGCGGGAGCTAGAAATGAGCAGTTCTTC.

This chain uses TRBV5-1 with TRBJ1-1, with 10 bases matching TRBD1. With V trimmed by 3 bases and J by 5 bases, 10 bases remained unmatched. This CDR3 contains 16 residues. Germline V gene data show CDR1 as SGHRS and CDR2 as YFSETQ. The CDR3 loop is CASSSYMTGGRTEAFF. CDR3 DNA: TGCGCCAGCAGCTCCTATATGACAGGGGGCCGAACTGAAGCTTTCTTT.

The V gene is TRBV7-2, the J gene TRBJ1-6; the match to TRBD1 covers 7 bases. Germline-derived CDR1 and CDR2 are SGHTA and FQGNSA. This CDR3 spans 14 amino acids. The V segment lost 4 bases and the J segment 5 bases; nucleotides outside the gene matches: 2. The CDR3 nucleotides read TGTGCCAGCAGCTCCAGGGGGGATAATTCACCCCTCCACTTT. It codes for CASSSRGDNSPLHF.